What follows is one T cell receptor (beta chain) and its context. The source of the sample is a study of shared clonotypes between healthy human individuals. The overall study: The donor group consisted of a couple of women and three men, aged 18 to 49.

CD8 cells regarded as naive lacked CD45RO, were positively chosen for CCR7, and omitted terminally differentiated effector memory CD45RA+ cells. V lost 7 bases to trimming and J lost 1 base, with 10 bases between them. The germline gives CDR1 SNHLY, CDR2 FYNNEI. This CDR3 spans 13 amino acids. Here immunoSEQ multiplex PCR was the method, and the copy in TCRdb shows in-frame clones only, minus some. The table has around 2,000,000 clones, 85% to 95% seen once; the top ten hold 1% to 1.3%. Sequences were obtained from naive CD8+ T cells sorted from blood. This sequence was found in a man between 18 and 35 years old in good health. This rearrangement joins TRBV2 to TRBJ2-5; no reliable D call. The CDR3 here is CASTERSQETQYF. CDR3 nucleotide sequence: TGTGCCAGCACTGAGCGAAGCCAAGAGACCCAGTACTTC.